This T cell receptor (beta chain) came from a study of CD8 T cells in ankylosing spondylitis. Study-wide findings and caveats: Reactive arthritis synovial fluid and blood previously showed some of these motif variants. Matched synovial fluid from ankylosing spondylitis patients was reported to be enriched for disease-linked clones. The study identified a TCR beta motif of roughly eight highly homologous variants that appeared characteristic of ankylosing spondylitis blood.

This clonotype was counted many times. Its antigen is not identified. The CDR3 contains 14 residues. In making TCR beta libraries, quantitative 5'-RACE with molecular barcodes was used. TCRdb independently ran MiXCR on the 5' RACE reads; one entry per CDR3 protein. Altogether 240,000 or so distinct CDR3 sequences are present, approximately 9% being singletons, with the ten largest covering 6.8%. What was sequenced was blood, either unsorted or a sorted T cell fraction (not recorded which). J is TRBJ1-3 and V is TRBV21-1. TRBV21-1 counts as a pseudogene. This TCR derives from a male donor with ankylosing spondylitis or in good health (not recorded which). The CDR3 bases are TGTGCCAGCAGCAAGACCTCCTCTGGAAACACCATATATTTT. This translates into CASSKTSSGNTIYF.